This TCR beta chain was sequenced for a study of blood T cell repertoires in COVID-19. Looking at the study overall: Material from acute and convalescent COVID-19 was sourced from the United States, Italy and Spain. T cells, B-cell-depleted T cells, or PBMCs supplied cDNA or gDNA.

Authors' analysis steps: From reference gene primer amplification, estimates of nucleated cell counts were derived. This table comes from immunoSEQ multiplex PCR, and its TCRdb copy is limited to in-frame clones, with some not included. V, J and clone size reflect that table, while D and trimming were determined from the DNA. The sample holds 200,000 to 250,000 clones, more than 75% seen once. This CDR3 is 14 amino acids long. CDR1 SEHNR and CDR2 FQNEAQ come from the germline V gene (reference sequence). V lost 5 bases to trimming and J lost 6 bases, with 13 bases between them. This clone was found many times.

Sequenced: peripheral blood. J is TRBJ2-2 and V is TRBV7-9; tentatively, D is TRBD2 (6 bases). The receptor was isolated from a man aged 60 to 69 with acute or convalescent COVID-19. Here the CDR3 DNA reads TGTGCCAGCAGCCCGACTAGAGAAGCCGGGGAGCTGTTTTTT. It encodes CASSPTREAGELFF.